This TCR beta chain derives from a study of PD-L1 blockade in urothelial cancer. Documented time point: pretreatment peripheral blood. A total of 1 to 8 samples per patient were collected pretreatment and on-treatment. Profiling relied on immunoSEQ multiplex PCR, and the TCRdb table lists in-frame clones only, not all of them. The sample has 30,000 to 40,000 clones, roughly four fifths seen once. The CDR3 is 14 residues long. V gave up 0 bases and J gave up 4 bases, with 13 bases separating them. CDR1 and CDR2 from the germline V gene are GTSNPN and SVGIG (reference sequence). Sequencing used PBMCs, obtained around atezolizumab (anti-PD-L1) treatment. The clonotype was recovered from a man aged 60-69 years with urothelial cancer. The rearrangement uses TRBV30 and TRBJ2-7; tentatively, D is TRBD1 (7 bases). The CDR3 sequence: CAWSVGGGGYEQYF. CDR3 DNA: TGTGCCTGGAGTGTAGGAGGGGGCGGTTACGAGCAGTACTTC.